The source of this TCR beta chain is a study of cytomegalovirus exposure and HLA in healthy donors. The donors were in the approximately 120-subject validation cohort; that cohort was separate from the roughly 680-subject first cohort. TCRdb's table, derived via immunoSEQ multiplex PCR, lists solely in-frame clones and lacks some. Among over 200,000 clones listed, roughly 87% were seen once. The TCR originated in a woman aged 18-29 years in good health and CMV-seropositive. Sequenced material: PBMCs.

The CDR3 loop is CASSRDRVGNTIYF. CDR3 nucleotide sequence: TGTGCCAGTAGTCGGGACAGGGTAGGAAACACCATATATTTT. The chain combines TRBV19 with TRBJ1-3; the match to TRBD1 covers 9 bases. Germline CDR1 and CDR2: LNHDA and SQIVND (reference sequence). The CDR3 is 14 residues long. J lost 4 bases, V lost 5 bases, and 3 bases had no gene match.